The 17 T cell receptor beta chains presented below share a single source sample, sequenced in a study of beta chain features in type 1 diabetes. As every portion of the isolated RNA was reverse transcribed, the sequencing read expressed TCRB transcripts. Some clones are missing from TCRdb's copy, which holds only in-frame ones; the method was immunoSEQ multiplex PCR. Among 250,000 to 350,000 clones listed, approximately 15% were seen once. The sequencing input was central memory CD4+ T cells from blood. Receptor source: a man aged 25-40 years in good health.

Concerning this clone: The junction does not match germline at one end; this may be a read error. V is TRBV6-5 and J is TRBJ2-1; D uncertain. The CDR3 totals 12 residues. The germline V gene encodes CDR1 MNHEY and CDR2 SVGAGI. CDR3 sequence (DNA): TGTGCCATCAGTTGGAGTGGAAATGAGCAGTTCTTC. Protein sequence: CAISWSGNEQFF.

The V call is TRBV2, the J call TRBJ1-2, with no clear D. V lost 2 bases to trimming and J lost 5 bases, with 6 bases between them. The CDR3 has 12 residues. Germline CDR1 reads SNHLY; CDR2 reads FYNNEI. The CDR3 nucleotides are TGTGCCAGCAGTGAAAACAGTTATGGCTACACCTTC. It specifies CASSENSYGYTF.

The J gene is TRBJ2-4, the V gene TRBV19; 7 bases align to TRBD1. Germline values: CDR1 LNHDA, CDR2 SQIVND (reference sequence). With V trimmed by 3 bases and J by 6 bases, 2 bases remained unmatched. The CDR3 totals 13 residues. CDR3 sequence: CASSIRGINIQYF. Written as DNA, the CDR3 is TGTGCCAGTAGTATCAGGGGGATAAACATTCAGTACTTC.

The chain has TRBV13 and TRBJ2-6; 7 nucleotides align to TRBD1. With 10 bases clipped from V and 0 bases from J, the junction kept 15 bases outside the gene matches. The CDR3 length is 18 residues. Germline CDR1 reads PRHDT; CDR2 reads FYEKMQ (reference sequence). The CDR3 is CATPRTGPINSGANVLTF. For the CDR3, the DNA is TGTGCCACACCGCGGACAGGTCCTATTAACTCTGGGGCCAACGTCCTGACTTTC. The variable domain in full, with the rest retrieved from reference TRBV13 and TRBJ2-6, is AAGVIQSPRHLIKEKRETATLKCYPIPRHDTVYWYQQGPGQDPQFLISFYEKMQSDKGSIPDRFSAQQFSDYHSELNMSSLELGDSALYFCATPRTGPINSGANVLTFGAGSRLTVL.

This clone was seen a few times. Other DNA sequences from this sample encode an identical CDR3 as well. The gene calls are TRBV2 and TRBJ2-2; D unclear. From germline, CDR1 is SNHLY and CDR2 FYNNEI. The ends were cut back, 2 bases at V and 1 base at J, with 5 bases in the middle. CDR3 size: 14 residues. CDR3 in DNA: TGTGCCAGCAGTGAACAGCTGAACACCGGGGAGCTGTTTTTT. It encodes CASSEQLNTGELFF.

A few counts support this clone. This chain links TRBV21-1 with TRBJ1-6. TRBV21-1 represents a pseudogene. This CDR3 spans 16 amino acids. In DNA form, the CDR3 reads TGTGCCAGCAGCAAAGGGAGAAGCTCCTATAATTCACCCCTCCACTTT. Its translation: CASSKGRSSYNSPLHF.

This chain joins TRBV6-1 and TRBJ1-1, with D uncertain. In germline, CDR1 is MNHNS, CDR2 SASEGT. The CDR3 contains 11 residues. V lost 6 bases and J 3 bases, leaving 5 bases between the germline ends. The CDR3 reads CASREYTEAFF. Written as DNA, the CDR3 is TGTGCCAGCAGGGAATACACTGAAGCTTTCTTT.

J is TRBJ1-1 and V is TRBV2; 8 bases align to TRBD1. J lost 3 bases, V lost 8 bases, and 5 bases had no gene match. Per germline, CDR1 SNHLY and CDR2 FYNNEI. This CDR3 is built from 13 residues. The CDR3: CASQSDRDTEAFF. As DNA, the CDR3 is TGTGCCAGCCAATCGGACAGGGACACTGAAGCTTTCTTT. Variable domain in full (rest from reference TRBV2 and TRBJ1-1): EPEVTQTPSHQVTQMGQEVILRCVPISNHLYFYWYRQILGQKVEFLVSFYNNEISEKSEIFDDQFSVERPDGSNFTLKIRSTKLEDSAMYFCASQSDRDTEAFFGQGTRLTVV.

This chain connects TRBV11-3 to TRBJ2-4; 7 bases agree with TRBD1. Trimming took 4 bases from V and 8 from J; bases not matched to a gene: 11. The CDR3 loop spans 15 amino acids. Germline loops: CDR1 SGHNT, CDR2 YENEEA. The CDR3 DNA is TGTGCCAGCAGCTCCCAGACAGGGAGTGGGCACATTCAGTACTTC. Protein sequence: CASSSQTGSGHIQYF.

In its sample, this clone was seen a few times. The CDR3 bases are TGTGCCAGCAGCTTAATGGGAGGGCCCACAGATACGCAGTATTTT. The encoded protein is CASSLMGGPTDTQYF. This sequence joins TRBV7-3 and TRBJ2-3; 7 bases are a match to TRBD2. The CDR3 is 15 residues long. The J segment lost 2 bases and the V segment lost 1 base, leaving 3 bases of the junction unmatched. CDR1 is SGHTA and CDR2 is FQGTGA in the germline V gene.

This clone has just a few counts. The chain employs TRBV11-3 and TRBJ2-1; tentatively, D is TRBD1 or TRBD2 (5 bases each). The CDR3 loop spans 14 amino acids. V was cut by 0 bases and J by 10 bases, with 13 bases left in between. Germline assignment: CDR1 SGHNT and CDR2 YENEEA. The CDR3 DNA reads TGTGCCAGCAGCTTAGATGGGGGTTTAAAGGAGCAGTTCTTC. Translated: CASSLDGGLKEQFF.

The rearrangement links TRBV7-2 to TRBJ1-2; no reliable D call. CDR1 is SGHTA and CDR2 is FQGNSA in the germline V gene. CDR3 length: 14 amino acids. Trimming took 0 bases from V and 0 from J, leaving 5 bases between them. The CDR3 protein is CASSLATANYGYTF. The CDR3 coding sequence is TGTGCCAGCAGCTTAGCAACCGCTAACTATGGCTACACCTTC.

The gene calls are TRBV7-9 and TRBJ2-1; D unclear. The germline V gene encodes CDR1 SEHNR and CDR2 FQNEAQ (reference sequence). CDR3 size: 15 residues. Trimming left V 2 bases short and J 3 bases short, with 11 bases between. The CDR3 loop is CASSLKSWDYNEQFF. The CDR3 DNA follows: TGTGCCAGCAGCTTAAAGAGTTGGGACTACAATGAGCAGTTCTTC.

This chain uses TRBV6-1 with TRBJ2-7; TRBD2 is a possible D gene (6 bases). Germline values: CDR1 MNHNS, CDR2 SASEGT. This CDR3 spans 12 amino acids. Trimming took off 7 bases at V and 3 bases at J, with 10 bases between the two ends. The CDR3 loop is CASTRDFYEQYF. CDR3 coding DNA: TGTGCCAGCACCCGGGACTTCTACGAGCAGTACTTC.

On this clone: Other DNA sequences within the sample encode an identical CDR3. The chain has TRBV7-9 and TRBJ2-5; D may be TRBD2 (6 bases). The CDR3 is 14 amino acids. Germline V gene data show CDR1 as SEHNR and CDR2 as FQNEAQ (reference sequence). V was cut by 0 bases and J by 5 bases, with 10 bases left in between. CDR3 sequence: CASSLAGGVETQYF. DNA of the CDR3: TGTGCCAGCAGCTTAGCCGGCGGGGTGGAGACCCAGTACTTC.

There are a few counts of this clone. The chain employs TRBV11-3 and TRBJ2-5; 8 bases match TRBD2. With V trimmed by 2 bases and J by 7 bases, 9 bases remained unmatched. The CDR3 runs 15 residues. Germline CDR1 is SGHNT and CDR2 is YENEEA. CDR3 coding DNA: TGTGCCAGCAGCTTATCAGCGGGGGCCGCGGGGACCCAGTACTTC. Translating gives CASSLSAGAAGTQYF.

This clone has only a few counts. V usage is TRBV6-6 and J usage is TRBJ1-1; possible D gene TRBD1, 6 bases. Trimming cost V 6 bases and J 1 base, with 12 bases left between them. Germline V lookup: CDR1 MNHNY, CDR2 SVGAGI (reference sequence). CDR3 length equals 14 residues. As DNA, the CDR3 is TGTGCCAGCAGCTTAGGACAGAGGAACACTGAAGCTTTCTTT. Its protein is CASSLGQRNTEAFF.